The present T cell receptor (beta chain) was sequenced within a study of T-cell memory formation after mild COVID-19. This clonotype has only a few counts. MiXCR was run by TCRdb on the 5' RACE reads, yielding one entry per CDR3 protein. The sample has about 58,000 distinct CDR3 sequences; roughly a quarter are singletons. This CDR3 has 14 amino acids. Germline V lookup: CDR1 SQVTM, CDR2 ANQGSEA. V lost 1 base and J lost 3, with 13 bases in between. Sample: PBMCs or a T cell subset sorted from them (not recorded which). This receptor was taken from a man in his late teens or twenties who had mild COVID-19 (a few samples of this study predate the infection). Cell type and time point are not known. The chain links TRBV29-1 to TRBJ2-7, with TRBD2 as a possible D gene (6 bases). The CDR3 loop is CSVEAGVGGYEQYF. The CDR3 DNA reads as TGCAGCGTTGAAGCCGGAGTGGGGGGCTACGAGCAGTACTTC.